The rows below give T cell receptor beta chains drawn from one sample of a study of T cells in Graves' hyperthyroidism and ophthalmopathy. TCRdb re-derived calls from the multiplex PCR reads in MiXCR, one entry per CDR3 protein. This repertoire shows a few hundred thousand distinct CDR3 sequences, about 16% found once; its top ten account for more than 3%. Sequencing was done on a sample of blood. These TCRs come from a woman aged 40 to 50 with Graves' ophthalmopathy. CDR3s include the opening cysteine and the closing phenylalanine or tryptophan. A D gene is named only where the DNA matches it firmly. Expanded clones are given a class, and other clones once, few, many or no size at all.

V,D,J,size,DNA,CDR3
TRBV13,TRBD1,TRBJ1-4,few,TGTGCCAGCAGCCGACAGGGGGCTAATCCTGAAAAACTGTTTTTT,CASSRQGANPEKLFF
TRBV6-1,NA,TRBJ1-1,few,TGTGCCAGCAGCTTTCGGGGGTTGGACACTGAAGCTTTCTTT,CASSFRGLDTEAFF
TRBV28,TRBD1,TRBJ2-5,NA,TGTGCCAGCACCTCCCTGGGTGGGGACAGGGGTAAGGAGACCCAGTACTTC,CASTSLGGDRGKETQYF
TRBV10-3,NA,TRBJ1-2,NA,TGTGCCATCAGTCCCGAAACTAATGGCTACACCTTC,CAISPETNGYTF
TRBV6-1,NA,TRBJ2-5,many,TGTGCCAGCAGTGGAGGGCGGGACCAAGAGACCCAGTACTTC,CASSGGRDQETQYF
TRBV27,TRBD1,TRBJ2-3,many,TGTGCCAGCAGCCGTTCGGTAGGGACAGGGGTTAGAGATACGCAGTATTTT,CASSRSVGTGVRDTQYF
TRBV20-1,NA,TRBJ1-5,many,TGCAGTGCTAGAGTGGGGGAAAATCAGCCCCAGCATTTT,CSARVGENQPQHF
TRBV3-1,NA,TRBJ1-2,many,TGTGCCAGCAGCCAAGACCCCAGGGCCTATGGCTACACCTTC,CASSQDPRAYGYTF
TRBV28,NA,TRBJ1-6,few,TGTGCCAGCAGGCCTTCCCAGTCCTCGAATAATTCACCCCTCCACTTT,CASRPSQSSNNSPLHF
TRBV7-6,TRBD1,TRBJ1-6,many,TGTGCCAGCAGCGCGGGACAGGGAGGTAGTTCACCCCTCCACTTT,CASSAGQGGSSPLHF
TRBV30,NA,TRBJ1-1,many,TGTGCCTGGAGTCAGGGCATTCACTCTGAAGCTTTCTTT,CAWSQGIHSEAFF
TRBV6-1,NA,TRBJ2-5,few,TGTGCCAGCAATCAGCCCCCCCAAGAGACCCAGTACTTC,CASNQPPQETQYF
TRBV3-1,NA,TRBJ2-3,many,TGTGCCAGCAGCCAAGTCGGCGGGGGCTTAGATACGCAGTATTTT,CASSQVGGGLDTQYF
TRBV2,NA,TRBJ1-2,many,TGTGCGGACACTAAAAGGGCTACATTTACTGGCTACACCTTC,CADTKRATFTGYTF
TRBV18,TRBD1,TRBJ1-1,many,TGTGCCAGCTCACCAGGACAGGCGAACACTGAAGCTTTCTTT,CASSPGQANTEAFF
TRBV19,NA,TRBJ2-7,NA,TGTGCCAGTAGTATAGAGGGGCGGGGACCCTACGAGCAGTACTTC,CASSIEGRGPYEQYF
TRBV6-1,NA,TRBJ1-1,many,TGTGCCAGCAAGGGGGGGGGGTCAGCTAAGAACACTGAAGCTTTCTTT,CASKGGGSAKNTEAFF
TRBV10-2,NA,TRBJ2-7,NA,TGCGCCACTCAGGGTAGCTCCTACGAGCAGTACTTC,CATQGSSYEQYF
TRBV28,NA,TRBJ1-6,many,TGTGCCAGCAGCTTACGACAAGGGAATTCACCCCTCCACTTT,CASSLRQGNSPLHF
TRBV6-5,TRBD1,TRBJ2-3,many,TGTGCCAGCAGTTACTCAGGGGGCGCAGCAACAGATACGCAGTATTTT,CASSYSGGAATDTQYF
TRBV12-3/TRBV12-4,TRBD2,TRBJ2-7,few,TGTGCCAGCAGTTTATACCCTCTTGGAAGCGGGGGATATACCTACGAGCAGTACTTC,CASSLYPLGSGGYTYEQYF
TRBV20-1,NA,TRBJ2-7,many,TGCAGTGCTAGTAGGGCTAGCGAGACCTACGAGCAGTACTTC,CSASRASETYEQYF
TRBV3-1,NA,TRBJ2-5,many,TGTGCCAGCAGCCAACCGGCCACCCGAGGTTCCGGGGAGACCCAGTACTTC,CASSQPATRGSGETQYF
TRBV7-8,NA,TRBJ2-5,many,TGTGCCAGCAGCGTGGGACTCCAGCCGGAGACCCAGTACTTC,CASSVGLQPETQYF
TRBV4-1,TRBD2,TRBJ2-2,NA,TGCGCCAGCAGCTCAAGCGGGGGTATTTGGACCGGGGAGCTGTTTTTT,CASSSSGGIWTGELFF
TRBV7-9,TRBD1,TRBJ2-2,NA,TGTGCCAGCAGCACAACCAGGGGGACCGGGGAGCTGTTTTTT,CASSTTRGTGELFF
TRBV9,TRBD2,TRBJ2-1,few,TGTGCCAGCAGCGTAGGGTGGGGCGGGAGAAGCTCCTACAATGAGCAGTTCTTC,CASSVGWGGRSSYNEQFF
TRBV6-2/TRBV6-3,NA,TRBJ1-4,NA,TGTGCCAGCAGTGGGGCGCGGACCGCTAACTTCGAAAAACTGTTTTTT,CASSGARTANFEKLFF